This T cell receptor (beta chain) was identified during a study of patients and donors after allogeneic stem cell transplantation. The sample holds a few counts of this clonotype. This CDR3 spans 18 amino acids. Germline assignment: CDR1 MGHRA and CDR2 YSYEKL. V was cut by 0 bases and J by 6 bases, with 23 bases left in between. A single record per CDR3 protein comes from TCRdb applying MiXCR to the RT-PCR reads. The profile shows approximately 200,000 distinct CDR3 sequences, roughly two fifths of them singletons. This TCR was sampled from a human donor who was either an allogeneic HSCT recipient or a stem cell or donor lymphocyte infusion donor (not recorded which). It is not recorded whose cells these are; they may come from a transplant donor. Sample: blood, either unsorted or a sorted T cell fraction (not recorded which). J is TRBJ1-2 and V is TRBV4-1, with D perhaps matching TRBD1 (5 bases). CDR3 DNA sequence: TGCGCCAGCAGCCAAGATTCGGGGCGACCGTTACAACCCAATGGCTACACCTTC. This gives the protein CASSQDSGRPLQPNGYTF.